The TCR beta chain under discussion was sequenced for a study of T cell repertoires in cytomegalovirus infection. Study-wide context: The study used recently identified HLA-C-restricted and well-studied HLA-B-restricted CMV epitopes. Indications came from public TCR beta signatures; they pointed to CMV infection and to a matching HLA type. General observations from the study: Dominating the ex vivo response were TCR beta clonotypes that were CMV-specific and HLA-C-restricted. Carriers of CMV plus the relevant HLA were identified by cumulative public TCR beta family frequency.

This CDR3 contains 14 residues. V dropped 0 bases and J dropped 4 bases, with 9 bases sitting between them. From germline, CDR1 is LGHNA and CDR2 YNFKEQ. This clonotype was counted ten times or more. Its antigen is still unknown. From the reads, TCRdb called clonotypes with MiXCR, one entry per CDR3 protein. The sample includes roughly 180,000 distinct CDR3 sequences, about 20% of them seen just once. The chain links TRBV4-2 to TRBJ1-1; unclear D gene. This receptor was identified in a human donor in good health (CMV status not recorded). Some clones in this sample may be carry-over from other donors' samples. Sequencing was performed on CD8+ T cells from cultured PBMCs, taken from culture after CMV antigen stimulation. CDR3 sequence (DNA): TGTGCCAGCAGCCAAGATGTGGGGTCCACTGAAGCTTTCTTT. Its protein is CASSQDVGSTEAFF.